This TCR beta chain was sequenced for a study of T cells after yellow fever vaccination. V was clipped by 2 bases and J by 2 bases, with 10 bases between them. CDR1 and CDR2 (germline): SGHTA, FQGNSA. CDR3 length: 15 residues. This clonotype was seen only a few times. Its antigen is as yet unknown. Findings and limits, study-wide: The booster response re-showed most primary clones: over 95% CD4, around 90% CD8. Within FACS-sorted repertoires, abundant clonotypes contaminating from the bulk population could be present. A weaker but faster secondary response was observed, peaking on day 5 versus 15.

In TCRdb, the 5' RACE reads were re-called with MiXCR into one record per CDR3 protein. The table lists under 350,000 distinct CDR3 sequences, approximately 4% of them singletons. The V and J genes are TRBV7-2 and TRBJ1-5; TRBD1 might be the D (5 bases). The sample in question was PBMCs, obtained 5 days after the yellow fever booster vaccination. This TCR derives from a young man who received the YFV17D yellow fever vaccine. The CDR3 bases are TGTGCCAGCAGCTTACGGGCACAGGGCAATCAGCCCCAGCATTTT. Protein: CASSLRAQGNQPQHF.